The 26 T cell receptor beta chains below come from one sample, sequenced in a study of T cell responses to AZD1222 COVID-19 vaccine. Using immunoSEQ multiplex PCR, the repertoire was profiled, and TCRdb retains in-frame clones only, with some absent. The data contain over 70,000 clones, around nine tenths of them singletons. Sequenced material: peripheral blood, taken on day 0 of MenACWY control vaccination. The receptors come from an adult in good health.

This rearrangement joins TRBV6-5 to TRBJ1-6, with D possibly matching TRBD1 (5 bases). Germline CDR1 MNHEY, CDR2 SVGAGI. The CDR3 is 16 amino acids. V dropped 2 bases and J dropped 8 bases, with 16 bases sitting between them. CDR3 coding DNA: TGTGCCAGCAGTTACGGACAAAACCCTGGGGATTCACCCCTCCACTTT. Translating it yields CASSYGQNPGDSPLHF.

The gene calls are TRBV7-2 and TRBJ2-5; TRBD1 agrees at 8 bases. Germline V gives CDR1 SGHTA, CDR2 FQGNSA. The junction had 10 bases not matched to a gene; V was cut back by 5 bases and J by 5 bases. This CDR3 has 15 amino acids. The CDR3 DNA reads as TGTGCCAGCAGCCTACGGACAGGGCCGTCGGAGACCCAGTACTTC. Translating it yields CASSLRTGPSETQYF.

This chain links TRBV12-3 or TRBV12-4 with TRBJ2-3; D is ambiguous. This CDR3 comprises 13 residues. The germline V and J ends were trimmed by 6 bases and 3 bases, with 10 bases remaining between them. The CDR3 DNA is TGTGCCAGCAGAACCTATGAGACAGATACGCAGTATTTT. This sequence encodes CASRTYETDTQYF.

This chain connects TRBV3-1 (or the pseudogene TRBV3-2) to TRBJ1-5; the D is unclear. The germline gives CDR1 LGHDT, CDR2 YNNKEL (reference sequence). This CDR3 contains 15 residues. Trimming took 3 bases from V and 6 from J, leaving 15 bases between them. The CDR3 DNA is TGTGCCAGCAGCCAGGTGGCGGATACGGGTCAGCCCCAGCATTTT. Protein sequence: CASSQVADTGQPQHF.

The chain combines TRBV19 with TRBJ1-2, with TRBD1 matching 7 bases. CDR1 LNHDA and CDR2 SQIVND come from the germline V gene (reference sequence). The CDR3 length is 17 residues. Trimming took 0 bases from V and 8 from J; bases not matched to a gene: 15. The CDR3 loop is CASSIDHGTVQLRGYTF. The CDR3 coding sequence is TGTGCCAGTAGTATAGATCACGGGACAGTCCAATTACGGGGCTACACCTTC. The full variable domain, rest sourced from reference TRBV19 and TRBJ1-2, is DGGITQSPKYLFRKEGQNVTLSCEQNLNHDAMYWYRQDPGQGLRLIYYSQIVNDFQKGDIAEGYSVSREKKESFPLTVTSAQKNPTAFYLCASSIDHGTVQLRGYTFGSGTRLTVV.

V gene TRBV5-1 combines with J gene TRBJ2-1, with 14 bases lining up with TRBD2. The CDR3 runs to 16 residues. From germline, CDR1 is SGHRS and CDR2 YFSETQ. The V gene end was trimmed by 4 bases and the J gene end by 9 bases; junction bases not matched to a gene: 9. The CDR3 sequence is CASSRRTSGGPGEQFF. As DNA, the CDR3 is TGCGCCAGCAGCCGCCGGACTAGCGGGGGGCCAGGTGAGCAGTTCTTC.

The chain recombines TRBV25-1 with TRBJ1-1, with D unresolved. The V gene's germline CDR1 is MGHDK and CDR2 SYGVNS. V was shortened by 5 bases and J by 2 bases, with 12 bases between the two germline ends. This CDR3 has 14 residues. In DNA form, the CDR3 reads TGTGCCAGCAGTCTGCGGACGGGAAACACTGAAGCTTTCTTT. It codes for CASSLRTGNTEAFF.

V and J are TRBV7-3 and TRBJ2-3, with 15 bases fitting TRBD2. V trimming: 5 bases; J trimming: 4 bases; junction bases outside the gene matches: 4. CDR1 and CDR2 from the germline V gene are SGHTA and FQGTGA. The CDR3 has 16 amino acids. CDR3 in amino acids: CASSPGLAGGSDTQYF. The CDR3, as DNA: TGTGCCAGCAGCCCGGGACTAGCGGGGGGTTCAGATACGCAGTATTTT.

The chain employs TRBV6-2 or TRBV6-3 and TRBJ1-2; a possible D gene is TRBD1 (5 bases). V lost 4 bases to trimming and J lost 8 bases, with 17 bases between them. Germline loops: CDR1 MNHEY, CDR2 SVGEGT. This CDR3 comprises 14 residues. CDR3 residues: CASSSTGPTRGYTF. CDR3 in DNA: TGTGCCAGCAGTTCAACGGGACCTACGCGGGGCTACACCTTC.

J is TRBJ1-1 and V is TRBV6-5; 8 bases are a match to TRBD1. Per the germline V gene, CDR1 is MNHEY and CDR2 is SVGAGI. CDR3 length: 15 residues. The ends lost 6 bases at V and 0 bases at J; junction bases unmatched: 6. The CDR3 DNA reads as TGTGCCAGCAGCGACGGGACAGGCATGAACACTGAAGCTTTCTTT. It codes for CASSDGTGMNTEAFF.

The rearrangement joins TRBV7-8 to TRBJ2-3; 9 bases agree with TRBD2. Trimming cost V 1 base and J 5 bases; bases outside gene matches: 7. The CDR3 has 16 residues. The germline gives CDR1 SGHVS, CDR2 FQNEAQ. CDR3 region: CASSLVSGGNIDTQYF. DNA for the CDR3: TGTGCCAGCAGCTTAGTTAGCGGGGGTAATATAGATACGCAGTATTTT.

This chain links TRBV10-2 with TRBJ2-3, with D uncertain. Trimming took 5 bases from V and 0 from J, leaving 9 bases between them. The CDR3 spans 14 residues. Germline CDR1 WSHSY, CDR2 SAAADI. CDR3 protein: CASSLGASTDTQYF. CDR3 DNA sequence: TGCGCCAGCAGTCTTGGCGCTAGCACAGATACGCAGTATTTT.

This clone was seen more than once but under ten times. The rearrangement links TRBV7-8 to TRBJ1-6; 9 nucleotides line up with TRBD1. CDR1 SGHVS and CDR2 FQNEAQ come from the germline V gene. After removal of 4 bases from V and 5 bases from J, the junction contained 3 bases not matched to a gene. The CDR3 extends over 15 amino acids. CDR3 in DNA: TGTGCCAGCAGCTCCCGGGACAGGGATAATTCACCCCTCCACTTT. Its protein is CASSSRDRDNSPLHF.

J is TRBJ2-7 and V is TRBV4-2, with D perhaps TRBD1 (5 bases). V was shortened by 1 base and J by 0 bases, with 10 bases between the two germline ends. CDR1 and CDR2 (germline): LGHNA, YNFKEQ. The CDR3 sequence is 15 residues long. As DNA, the CDR3 is TGTGCCAGCAGCCAAGGTGACAGAAGCTCCTACGAGCAGTACTTC. Translation: CASSQGDRSSYEQYF.

The chain has TRBV6-5 and TRBJ1-2; D unclear. With 6 bases removed from V and 3 bases from J, the gap between germline ends came to 8 bases. Germline CDR1 and CDR2: MNHEY and SVGAGI. The CDR3 runs 12 residues. The chain's CDR3 is CASRRQDYGYTF. As DNA, the CDR3 is TGTGCCAGCAGAAGGCAGGACTATGGCTACACCTTC.

The CDR3 here is CASSLAQQNEKLFF. The CDR3 DNA follows: TGCGCCAGCAGCTTGGCTCAGCAAAATGAAAAACTGTTTTTT. The rearrangement links TRBV5-1 to TRBJ1-4; D remains ambiguous. Germline V gene lookup returns CDR1 SGHRS and CDR2 YFSETQ. This CDR3 comprises 14 residues. V shed 0 bases and J shed 5 bases, with 8 bases lying between them.

In its sample, this clone was seen once. The rearrangement uses TRBV30 and TRBJ1-3; the D gene is possibly TRBD1 (5 bases). Per the germline V gene, CDR1 is GTSNPN and CDR2 is SVGIG (reference sequence). Trimming stripped 0 bases from V and 4 bases from J, with 16 bases between. This CDR3 contains 16 residues. CDR3 in amino acids: CAWSVWRSGDGNTIYF. The CDR3 region has the DNA TGTGCCTGGAGTGTATGGAGGTCGGGGGACGGAAACACCATATATTTT. The variable domain in full, with the rest retrieved from reference TRBV30 and TRBJ1-3, is SQTIHQWPATLVQPVGSPLSLECTVEGTSNPNLYWYRQAAGRGLQLLFYSVGIGQISSEVPQNLSASRPQDRQFILSSKKLLLSDSGFYLCAWSVWRSGDGNTIYFGEGSWLTVV.

This rearrangement joins TRBV19 to TRBJ2-5; unclear D gene. This CDR3 spans 14 amino acids. Trimming pared 3 bases from V and 5 bases from J, leaving 13 bases between. Germline V lookup: CDR1 LNHDA, CDR2 SQIVND (reference sequence). The CDR3 coding sequence is TGTGCCAGTAGTATCTCCACCAGCGTGGAGACCCAGTACTTC. It yields the protein CASSISTSVETQYF.

The CDR3: CASSVGAGKLNTEAFF. DNA of the CDR3: TGTGCCAGCAGCGTAGGGGCAGGGAAATTGAACACTGAAGCTTTCTTT. The chain couples TRBV9 to TRBJ1-1, with D tentatively TRBD1 (5 bases). Trimming took off 0 bases at V and 0 bases at J, with 12 bases between the two ends. Per the germline V gene, CDR1 is SGDLS and CDR2 is YYNGEE. CDR3 length: 16 residues.

The chain uses TRBV6-5 and TRBJ2-3; D is possibly TRBD1 (5 bases). Trimming shortened V by 7 bases and J by 2 bases, and 16 bases separated the two germline ends. The CDR3 totals 15 residues. The germline gives CDR1 MNHEY, CDR2 SVGAGI. DNA for the CDR3: TGTGCCAGCAAAGTGCTCAGGGCGAACACAGATACGCAGTATTTT. Protein product: CASKVLRANTDTQYF.

This chain joins TRBV6-6 and TRBJ1-3; 7 bases match TRBD1. The germline V gene has CDR1 MNHNY and CDR2 SVGAGI (reference sequence). V trimming: 5 bases; J trimming: 3 bases; junction bases outside the gene matches: 7. The CDR3 sequence is 15 residues long. CDR3 nucleotide sequence: TGTGCCAGCAGTCGATCGGGACAGCTTGGAAACACCATATATTTT. Protein product: CASSRSGQLGNTIYF.

The CDR3 region has the DNA TGTGCCAGCAGTGATTCCTCCGGGACGTTTCAAGAGACCCAGTACTTC. It codes for CASSDSSGTFQETQYF. The chain uses TRBV2 and TRBJ2-5; D may correspond to TRBD1 or TRBD2 (5 bases each). Germline lookup yields CDR1 SNHLY and CDR2 FYNNEI. V was clipped by 3 bases and J by 2 bases, with 16 bases between them. This CDR3 has 16 residues.

Here the CDR3 reads CATSDHAGGSTDTQYF. Written as DNA, the CDR3 is TGTGCCACCAGTGATCACGCCGGGGGAAGCACAGATACGCAGTATTTT. The rearrangement links TRBV24-1 to TRBJ2-3, with D tentatively TRBD2 (6 bases). The V and J ends lost 3 bases and 0 bases respectively, with 12 bases between them. The CDR3 runs 16 residues. Germline CDR1 reads KGHDR; CDR2 reads SFDVKD.

The V and J genes are TRBV19 and TRBJ2-7, with 7 bases identical to TRBD2. Trimming at V came to 7 bases and at J to 2 bases, leaving 8 bases not matched to a gene. There are 14 residues in the CDR3. The V gene's germline CDR1 is LNHDA and CDR2 SQIVND (reference sequence). The chain's CDR3 is CASKRGPLAYEQYF. The DNA for the CDR3 is TGTGCCAGTAAGCGGGGCCCCTTGGCCTACGAGCAGTACTTC.

The chain recombines TRBV2 with TRBJ2-2; TRBD1 matches 7 bases. CDR1 SNHLY and CDR2 FYNNEI come from the germline V gene. The trim removed 4 bases at V and 1 base at J, leaving 3 bases unmatched. CDR3 length equals 15 residues. This chain's CDR3 is CASSGDSENTGELFF. CDR3 in DNA: TGTGCCAGCAGTGGGGACAGCGAGAACACCGGGGAGCTGTTTTTT.

This clone was observed a handful of times. CDR3 loop: CASSSLDRGYTEAFF. The CDR3 DNA follows: TGTGCCAGCAGCTCGTTGGACAGGGGATACACTGAAGCTTTCTTT. J is TRBJ1-1 and V is TRBV5-4; 9 bases are a match to TRBD1. The CDR3 consists of 15 residues. Germline V gene lookup returns CDR1 SGHNT and CDR2 YYREEE (reference sequence). The V segment lost 3 bases and the J segment 3 bases; nucleotides outside the gene matches: 6.